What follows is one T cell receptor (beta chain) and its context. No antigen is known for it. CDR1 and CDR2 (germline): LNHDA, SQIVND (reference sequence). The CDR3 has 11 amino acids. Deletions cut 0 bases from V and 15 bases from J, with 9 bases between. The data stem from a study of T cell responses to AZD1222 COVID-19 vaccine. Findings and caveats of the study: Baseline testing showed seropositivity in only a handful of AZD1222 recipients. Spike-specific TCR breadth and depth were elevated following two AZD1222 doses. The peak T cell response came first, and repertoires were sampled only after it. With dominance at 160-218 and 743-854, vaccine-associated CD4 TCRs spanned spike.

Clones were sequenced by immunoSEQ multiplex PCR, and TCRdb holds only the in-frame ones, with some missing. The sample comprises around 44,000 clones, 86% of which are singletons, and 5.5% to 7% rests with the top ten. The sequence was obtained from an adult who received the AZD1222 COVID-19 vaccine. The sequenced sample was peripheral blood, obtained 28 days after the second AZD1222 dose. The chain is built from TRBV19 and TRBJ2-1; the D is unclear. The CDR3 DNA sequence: TGTGCCAGTAGTATAGACCGTCGGTGGTTCTTC. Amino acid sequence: CASSIDRRWFF.